Presented here are 27 T cell receptor beta chains from one specimen sequenced in a study of blood T cell repertoires in COVID-19. Repertoires were generated with immunoSEQ multiplex PCR, while TCRdb's copy carries only in-frame clones and drops some. Here the sample spans around 62,000 clones, 85% being singletons. The sequenced material came from peripheral blood. Receptor source: a man aged 45-65 years with acute or convalescent COVID-19.

The gene calls are TRBV19 and TRBJ2-3; D is uncertain. Germline CDR1 LNHDA, CDR2 SQIVND (reference sequence). V lost 4 bases and J 6 bases, leaving 11 bases between the germline ends. The CDR3 sequence is 13 residues long. The CDR3 DNA reads TGTGCCAGTAGTACTGGAAGGCGGGATACGCAGTATTTT. It translates to CASSTGRRDTQYF.

This chain connects TRBV3-1 (or the pseudogene TRBV3-2) to TRBJ2-5; perhaps TRBD1 as D (5 bases). This CDR3 has 15 residues. From germline, CDR1 is LGHDT and CDR2 YNNKEL (reference sequence). Trimming removed 2 bases from V and 4 bases from J, with 14 bases in between. In nucleotides, the CDR3 is TGTGCCAGCAGCCAATTGGTAGGGGTAGGAGAGACCCAGTACTTC. Protein sequence: CASSQLVGVGETQYF.

This clone was found a few times. The chain has TRBV27 and TRBJ1-4; D not resolved. In germline, CDR1 is MNHEY, CDR2 SMNVEV (reference sequence). The CDR3 spans 13 residues. The ends were cut back, 5 bases at V and 4 bases at J, with 8 bases in the middle. CDR3 sequence: CASSAGFNEKLFF. CDR3 in DNA: TGTGCCAGCAGTGCGGGGTTTAATGAAAAACTGTTTTTT. Complete variable domain (other parts from reference TRBV27 and TRBJ1-4): EAQVTQNPRYLITVTGKKLTVTCSQNMNHEYMSWYRQDPGLGLRQIYYSMNVEVTDKGDVPEGYKVSRKEKRNFPLILESPSPNQTSLYFCASSAGFNEKLFFGSGTQLSVL.

The genes are TRBV5-1 and TRBJ2-6; D gene ambiguous. V was clipped by 6 bases and J by 0 bases, with 16 bases between them. The CDR3 has 17 residues. Germline CDR1 reads SGHRS; CDR2 reads YFSETQ. CDR3 region: CASTPDMTISGANVLTF. The CDR3 DNA reads TGCGCCAGCACCCCCGACATGACCATCTCTGGGGCCAACGTCCTGACTTTC. The complete variable domain, with remaining parts taken from reference TRBV5-1 and TRBJ2-6, reads KAGVTQTPRYLIKTRGQQVTLSCSPISGHRSVSWYQQTPGQGLQFLFEYFSETQRNKGNFPGRFSGRQFSNSRSEMNVSTLELGDSALYLCASTPDMTISGANVLTFGAGSRLTVL.

In this sample, this clone turned up once. This sequence joins TRBV2 and TRBJ1-5, with D hard to call. In germline, CDR1 is SNHLY, CDR2 FYNNEI. The CDR3 length is 13 residues. V was clipped by 6 bases and J by 7 bases, with 13 bases between them. The CDR3 reads CASRSVSGQPQHF. CDR3 DNA: TGTGCCAGCAGGTCGGTCAGCGGGCAGCCCCAGCATTTT.

The rearrangement uses TRBV30 and TRBJ2-7, with D unresolved. There are 12 residues in the CDR3. V lost 4 bases and J 6 bases, leaving 13 bases between the germline ends. Per the germline V gene, CDR1 is GTSNPN and CDR2 is SVGIG (reference sequence). The CDR3 spells CAWKSAGPEQYF. CDR3 coding DNA: TGTGCCTGGAAATCGGCAGGCCCCGAGCAGTACTTC. The whole variable domain, remainder taken from reference TRBV30 and TRBJ2-7, is SQTIHQWPATLVQPVGSPLSLECTVEGTSNPNLYWYRQAAGRGLQLLFYSVGIGQISSEVPQNLSASRPQDRQFILSSKKLLLSDSGFYLCAWKSAGPEQYFGPGTRLTVT.

J is TRBJ2-2 and V is TRBV10-3, with 10 positions matching TRBD1. The CDR3 is made up of 15 amino acids. Per germline, CDR1 ENHRY and CDR2 SYGVKD. J gave up 4 bases and V 8 bases, and 7 bases lay outside the gene matches. The CDR3 is CAIGRDRGPTGELFF. CDR3 in DNA: TGTGCCATCGGTAGAGACAGGGGGCCCACCGGGGAGCTGTTTTTT.

The rearrangement links TRBV28 to TRBJ1-6; 7 bases are a match to TRBD1. The CDR3 loop spans 15 amino acids. Per germline, CDR1 MDHEN and CDR2 SYDVKM. Unmatched junction bases numbered 4, after V lost 3 bases and J lost 5 bases. The chain's CDR3 is CASSFDRAHNSPLHF. The CDR3, as DNA: TGTGCCAGCAGTTTCGACAGGGCCCATAATTCACCCCTCCACTTT.

The J gene is TRBJ2-7, the V gene TRBV7-2; possible D gene TRBD1, 5 bases. In germline, CDR1 is SGHTA, CDR2 FQGNSA. Trimming took 3 bases from V and 2 from J, leaving 11 bases between them. The CDR3 loop spans 14 amino acids. CDR3 sequence: CASSFQGGAYEQYF. The CDR3 nucleotides are TGTGCCAGCAGCTTCCAGGGTGGGGCCTACGAGCAGTACTTC.

The J gene is TRBJ1-2, the V gene TRBV14; 8 nucleotides align to TRBD1. V trimming: 5 bases; J trimming: 5 bases; junction bases outside the gene matches: 10. Germline V lookup: CDR1 SGHDN, CDR2 FVKESK. The CDR3 length is 15 residues. The CDR3 is CASSSNPGTGYGYTF. DNA of the CDR3: TGTGCCAGCAGCAGCAATCCCGGGACAGGTTATGGCTACACCTTC.

A remark on this clone: Other DNA sequences from this sample encode an identical CDR3 as well. The chain recombines TRBV10-2 with TRBJ2-5, with D perhaps matching TRBD1 (6 bases). Germline V gene sequence: CDR1 WSHSY, CDR2 SAAADI. The ends were cut back, 6 bases at V and 2 bases at J, with 13 bases in the middle. The CDR3 runs to 14 residues. The CDR3 region has the DNA TGCGCCAGCAGGGCAGGGACAACTCAAGAGACCCAGTACTTC. This codes for CASRAGTTQETQYF.

This chain joins TRBV24-1 and TRBJ2-5; D not resolved. The V and J ends lost 2 bases and 2 bases respectively, with 8 bases between them. CDR1 and CDR2 (germline): KGHDR, SFDVKD. This CDR3 spans 14 amino acids. The CDR3 sequence is CATSDWPSQETQYF. The CDR3 DNA follows: TGTGCCACCAGTGATTGGCCTAGTCAAGAGACCCAGTACTTC.

This rearrangement joins TRBV5-1 to TRBJ2-3; D is perhaps TRBD2 (7 bases). CDR3 length: 17 residues. The germline CDR1 and CDR2 sequences are SGHRS and YFSETQ. Trimming took off 2 bases at V and 6 bases at J, with 22 bases between the two ends. The CDR3 protein is CASSFGVGGGQADTQYF. In DNA form, the CDR3 reads TGCGCCAGCAGCTTCGGCGTTGGCGGGGGCCAGGCGGATACGCAGTATTTT.

This chain connects TRBV13 to TRBJ2-3; D may be TRBD1 (5 bases). This CDR3 comprises 14 residues. CDR1 and CDR2 (germline): PRHDT, FYEKMQ (reference sequence). Trimming shortened V by 2 bases and J by 2 bases, and 8 bases separated the two germline ends. This CDR3 is CASSLTGYTDTQYF. In DNA form, the CDR3 reads TGTGCCAGCAGCTTAACAGGTTACACAGATACGCAGTATTTT.

V usage is TRBV6-1 and J usage is TRBJ1-5; weak D call: TRBD1 (5 bases). The CDR3 runs to 15 residues. The germline V and J ends were trimmed by 3 bases and 4 bases, with 13 bases remaining between them. Germline V CDR1 and CDR2: MNHNS, SASEGT. CDR3 in amino acids: CASSDELGGNQPQHF. CDR3 coding DNA: TGTGCCAGCAGTGATGAGTTGGGGGGTAATCAGCCCCAGCATTTT.

The V and J genes are TRBV25-1 and TRBJ2-2, with 9 bases aligning to TRBD2. With V trimmed by 3 bases and J by 5 bases, 7 bases remained unmatched. Germline V CDR1 and CDR2: MGHDK, SYGVNS. CDR3 size: 16 residues. DNA of the CDR3: TGTGCCAGCAGTGATCCTGCGGGGGGGGAAACCGGGGAGCTGTTTTTT. Its translation is CASSDPAGGETGELFF.

This chain joins TRBV4-1 and TRBJ2-5, with D perhaps matching TRBD2 (5 bases). V lost 1 base, J lost 5 bases, and 8 bases lay in between. CDR1 is MGHRA and CDR2 is YSYEKL in the germline V gene. This CDR3 is built from 13 residues. CDR3 in DNA: TGCGCCAGCAGCCAAGCGGTAGCGGAGACCCAGTACTTC. Residues: CASSQAVAETQYF.

V and J are TRBV7-2 and TRBJ2-5; tentatively, D is TRBD1 (5 bases). Trimming left V 5 bases short and J 5 bases short, with 15 bases between. The germline V gene has CDR1 SGHTA and CDR2 FQGNSA. This CDR3 has 14 residues. The CDR3 sequence is CASSLDIPSETQYF. The CDR3 nucleotides are TGTGCCAGCAGCCTGGACATTCCCTCCGAGACCCAGTACTTC.

The chain recombines TRBV12-3 or TRBV12-4 with TRBJ1-1; D gene uncertain. Trimming stripped 1 base from V and 12 bases from J, with 12 bases between. This CDR3 region has 12 residues. In nucleotides, the CDR3 is TGTGCCAGCAGTTTAGGTGGGCCCGCAACTTTCTTT. Residues: CASSLGGPATFF.

The V and J genes are TRBV3-1 (or the pseudogene TRBV3-2) and TRBJ2-5, with 7 bases lining up with TRBD2. Germline CDR1 and CDR2: LGHDT and YNNKEL (reference sequence). This CDR3 spans 16 amino acids. V lost 0 bases to trimming and J lost 7 bases; unmatched junction nucleotides: 11. The CDR3 DNA follows: TGTGCCAGCAGCCAAGATTGGCGACTAGCTCAGGTGACCCAGTACTTC. Encoded protein: CASSQDWRLAQVTQYF.

J is TRBJ2-7 and V is TRBV7-9; 9 positions agree with TRBD1. J lost 6 bases, V lost 5 bases, and 5 bases had no gene match. CDR1 is SEHNR, CDR2 FQNEAQ, per germline (reference sequence). There are 13 residues in the CDR3. The DNA of the CDR3 is TGTGCCAGCAGCCTGGGACAGGGCGGCGAGCAGTACTTC. This codes for CASSLGQGGEQYF.

The chain combines TRBV19 with TRBJ1-2, with unresolved D. V was cut by 1 base and J by 1 base, with 13 bases left in between. This CDR3 spans 16 amino acids. Germline loops: CDR1 LNHDA, CDR2 SQIVND (reference sequence). CDR3 in amino acids: CASSIVRGGDNYGYTF. DNA of the CDR3: TGTGCCAGTAGTATAGTCAGAGGAGGCGATAACTATGGCTACACCTTC.

This clone was counted between two and nine times. The genes are TRBV29-1 and TRBJ2-3; 7 bases match TRBD1. After removal of 6 bases from V and 5 bases from J, the junction contained 11 bases not matched to a gene. There are 14 residues in the CDR3. CDR1 and CDR2 from the germline V gene are SQVTM and ANQGSEA. CDR3 sequence: CSVQPGQPLDTQYF. DNA of the CDR3: TGCAGCGTGCAACCGGGACAGCCGTTAGATACGCAGTATTTT.

J is TRBJ1-1 and V is TRBV18, with TRBD1 identical over 8 bases. The J segment lost 6 bases and the V segment lost 3 bases, leaving 9 bases of the junction unmatched. This CDR3 has 15 amino acids. Germline CDR1 and CDR2: KGHSH and LQKENI. The CDR3 reads CASSPDRGALAEAFF. In nucleotides, the CDR3 is TGTGCCAGCTCACCTGACAGGGGCGCACTGGCTGAAGCTTTCTTT.

V gene TRBV6-5 combines with J gene TRBJ1-2, with D possibly TRBD1 on 5 matching bases. Germline-derived CDR1 and CDR2 are MNHEY and SVGAGI. V lost 2 bases to trimming and J lost 2 bases, with 9 bases between them. The CDR3 contains 14 residues. The CDR3 DNA reads as TGTGCCAGCAGTTACGGCGGGGGAAACTATGGCTACACCTTC. Its translation: CASSYGGGNYGYTF.

The genes are TRBV5-4 and TRBJ1-1; D possibly corresponds to TRBD1 (5 bases). The CDR3 runs to 14 residues. Germline assignment: CDR1 SGHNT and CDR2 YYREEE (reference sequence). With 7 bases removed from V and 6 bases from J, the gap between germline ends came to 19 bases. DNA of the CDR3: TGTGCCAGCTCTCAAAGGACAAGTAATGCTGAAGCTTTCTTT. It specifies CASSQRTSNAEAFF.

This chain uses TRBV7-8 with TRBJ2-2, with a possible D match to TRBD1 (6 bases). The germline gives CDR1 SGHVS, CDR2 FQNEAQ. The V end lost 5 bases, the J end lost 0 bases, and 10 bases lay between the germline ends. The CDR3 runs 15 residues. CDR3 protein: CASSARQANTGELFF. The DNA for the CDR3 is TGTGCCAGCAGCGCCCGACAGGCGAACACCGGGGAGCTGTTTTTT.